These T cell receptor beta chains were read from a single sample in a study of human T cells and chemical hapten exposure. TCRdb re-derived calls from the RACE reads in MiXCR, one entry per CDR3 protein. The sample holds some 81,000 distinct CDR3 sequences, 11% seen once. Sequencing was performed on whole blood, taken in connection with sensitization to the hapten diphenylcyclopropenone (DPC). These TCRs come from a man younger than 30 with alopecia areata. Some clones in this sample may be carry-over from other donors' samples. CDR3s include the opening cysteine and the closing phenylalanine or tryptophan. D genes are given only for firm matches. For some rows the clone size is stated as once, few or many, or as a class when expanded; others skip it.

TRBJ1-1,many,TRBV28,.,CASSPQSTEPHTEAFF,TGTGCCAGCAGCCCCCAATCGACAGAACCACACACTGAAGCTTTCTTT
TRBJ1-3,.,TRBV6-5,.,CASSYTPPAQGGNTIYF,TGTGCCAGCAGTTACACCCCACCCGCGCAGGGAGGAAACACCATATATTTT
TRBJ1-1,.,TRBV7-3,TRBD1,CASSLKSRDSHTEAFF,TGTGCCAGCAGCTTAAAGAGCCGGGACAGCCACACTGAAGCTTTCTTT
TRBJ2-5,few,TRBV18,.,CASSPAQGETFGTQYF,TGTGCCAGCTCACCAGCGCAAGGGGAGACGTTCGGGACCCAGTACTTC
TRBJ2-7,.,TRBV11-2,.,CASSRWGRLYEQYF,TGTGCCAGCAGCCGCTGGGGGCGACTCTACGAGCAGTACTTC
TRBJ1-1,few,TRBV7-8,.,CASSLGAGGHTEAFF,TGTGCCAGCAGCTTGGGGGCGGGCGGGCACACTGAAGCTTTCTTT
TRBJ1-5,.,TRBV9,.,CASSARGDSNQPQHF,TGTGCCAGCAGCGCCAGGGGTGATAGCAATCAGCCCCAGCATTTT
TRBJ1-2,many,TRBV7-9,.,CASSFLSYTF,TGTGCCAGCAGCTTTCTAAGCTACACCTTC
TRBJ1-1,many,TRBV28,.,CASSSAALGTEAFF,TGTGCCAGCAGTTCCGCGGCATTGGGCACTGAAGCTTTCTTT
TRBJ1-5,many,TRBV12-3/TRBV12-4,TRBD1,CASTRGGINQPQHF,TGTGCCAGCACCAGGGGGGGAATAAATCAGCCCCAGCATTTT
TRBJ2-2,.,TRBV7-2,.,CASSGNTGELFF,TGTGCCAGCAGCGGAAACACCGGGGAGCTGTTTTTT
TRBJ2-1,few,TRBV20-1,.,CSAREDKGFYNEQFF,TGCAGTGCTAGAGAGGATAAGGGTTTTTACAATGAGCAGTTCTTC
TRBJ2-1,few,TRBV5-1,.,CASSGGRPPGYNEQFF,TGCGCCAGCAGCGGCGGACGGCCCCCTGGGTACAATGAGCAGTTCTTC
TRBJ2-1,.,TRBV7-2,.,CASSFRDGEQFF,TGTGCCAGCAGCTTCCGGGACGGCGAGCAGTTCTTC
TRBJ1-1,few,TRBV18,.,CASSPLKGENTEAFF,TGTGCCAGCTCACCACTCAAAGGGGAGAACACTGAAGCTTTCTTT
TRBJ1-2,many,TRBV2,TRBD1,CASTEGTAVNYGYTF,TGTGCCAGCACTGAAGGGACAGCAGTAAACTATGGCTACACCTTC
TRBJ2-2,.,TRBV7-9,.,CASSPNGGTGELFF,TGTGCCAGCAGCCCCAACGGGGGAACCGGGGAGCTGTTTTTT
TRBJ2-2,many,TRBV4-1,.,CASSSGTPNTGELFF,TGCGCCAGCAGCTCCGGGACCCCGAACACCGGGGAGCTGTTTTTT
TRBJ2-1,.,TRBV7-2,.,CASSQLGVAYNEQFF,TGTGCCAGCAGCCAACTTGGGGTGGCGTACAATGAGCAGTTCTTC
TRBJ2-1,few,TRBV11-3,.,CASSLNREDEQFF,TGTGCCAGCAGCTTAAACAGGGAAGATGAGCAGTTCTTC
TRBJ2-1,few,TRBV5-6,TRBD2,CASSSTSGGARSYNEQFF,TGTGCCAGCAGCTCGACTAGCGGGGGGGCCCGCTCCTACAATGAGCAGTTCTTC
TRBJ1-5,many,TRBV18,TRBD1,CASSLATGTQPQHF,TGTGCCAGCTCACTGGCGACAGGGACTCAGCCCCAGCATTTT
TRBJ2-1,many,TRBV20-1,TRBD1,CSARDLAGGEKTRGGSYNEQFF,TGCAGTGCTAGAGATCTCGCAGGGGGCGAAAAAACTAGAGGCGGCTCCTACAATGAGCAGTTCTTC
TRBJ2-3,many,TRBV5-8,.,CASSLEVQPDTQYF,TGTGCCAGCAGCTTGGAGGTACAGCCAGATACGCAGTATTTT
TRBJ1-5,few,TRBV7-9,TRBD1,CASSLGQNSNQPQHF,TGTGCCAGCAGCTTGGGACAGAATAGCAATCAGCCCCAGCATTTT
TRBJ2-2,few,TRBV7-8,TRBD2,CASSRPGLAGVGELFF,TGTGCCAGCAGCCGCCCAGGACTAGCGGGGGTCGGGGAGCTGTTTTTT
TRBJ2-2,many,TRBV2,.,CASRRDTDTGELFF,TGTGCCAGCCGCCGGGACACTGACACCGGGGAGCTGTTTTTT
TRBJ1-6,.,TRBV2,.,CASSEAGSPNSPLHF,TGTGCCAGCAGTGAAGCAGGGAGCCCGAATTCACCCCTCCACTTT
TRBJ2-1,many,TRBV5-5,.,CASSLVPRVSSYNEQFF,TGTGCCAGCAGCTTGGTCCCCCGAGTCAGCTCCTACAATGAGCAGTTCTTC
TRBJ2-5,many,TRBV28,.,CASSLFPRGRMETQYF,TGTGCCAGCAGTTTATTCCCCCGGGGGAGGATGGAGACCCAGTACTTC
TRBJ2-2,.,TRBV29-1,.,CSVERGYGTGELFF,TGCAGCGTTGAAAGGGGCTACGGCACCGGGGAGCTGTTTTTT
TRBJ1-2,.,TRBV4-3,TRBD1,CASSQEQGAWYGYTF,TGCGCCAGCAGCCAAGAGCAGGGGGCTTGGTATGGCTACACCTTC
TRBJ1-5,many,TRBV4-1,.,CASSQEEGRNQPQHF,TGCGCCAGCAGCCAAGAAGAGGGGCGCAATCAGCCCCAGCATTTT
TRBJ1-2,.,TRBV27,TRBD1,CASSVTGGDFYGYTF,TGTGCCAGCAGCGTGACAGGGGGCGATTTTTATGGCTACACCTTC
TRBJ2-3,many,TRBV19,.,CASSAQGPTDTQYF,TGTGCCAGTAGTGCACAGGGACCCACAGATACGCAGTATTTT
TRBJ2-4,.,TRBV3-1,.,CASSQGSIPNIQYF,TGTGCCAGCAGCCAAGGCTCCATTCCGAACATTCAGTACTTC
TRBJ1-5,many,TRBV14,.,CASSHGKQPQHF,TGTGCCAGCAGCCACGGAAAACAGCCCCAGCATTTT
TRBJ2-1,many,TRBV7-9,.,CASSLPGAHEQFF,TGTGCCAGCAGCCTCCCTGGGGCCCATGAGCAGTTCTTC
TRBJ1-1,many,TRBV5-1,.,CASSLARTVIPDTEAFF,TGCGCCAGCAGCTTGGCACGGACGGTGATTCCTGACACTGAAGCTTTCTTT
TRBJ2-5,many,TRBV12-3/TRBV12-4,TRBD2,CASSFTQRGGVDQETQYF,TGTGCCAGCAGTTTCACTCAGCGGGGGGGCGTCGACCAAGAGACCCAGTACTTC